A selection of T cell receptor beta chains follows, all from one sample in a study of cytomegalovirus exposure and HLA in healthy donors. TCRdb keeps only in-frame clones here, not all; method: immunoSEQ multiplex PCR. The sample lists 150,000 to 180,000 clones, about 86% occurring once. Sequenced: PBMCs. These receptors were collected from a human donor in good health. Both conserved end residues are part of each CDR3. The order of the fields is V gene, clone size, J gene, D gene, CDR3 protein, CDR3 DNA. A D gene is named only where the DNA matches it firmly. Clone size, where shown, is once, few, many, or a class for clones that have expanded.

v_call: TRBV7-2; clone_size: .; j_call: TRBJ1-3; d_call: TRBD1; cdr3_aa: CASSLVGTGENTIYF; cdr3_nt: TGTGCCAGCAGCTTAGTTGGGACAGGGGAAAACACCATATATTTT
v_call: TRBV27; clone_size: .; j_call: TRBJ1-1; d_call: .; cdr3_aa: CASSGGIAYTEAFF; cdr3_nt: TGTGCCAGCAGTGGGGGGATAGCTTACACTGAAGCTTTCTTT
v_call: TRBV4-3; clone_size: .; j_call: TRBJ1-1; d_call: .; cdr3_aa: CASSQDRWTEAFF; cdr3_nt: TGCGCCAGCAGCCAAGACAGGTGGACTGAAGCTTTCTTT
v_call: TRBV7-9; clone_size: .; j_call: TRBJ2-5; d_call: TRBD2; cdr3_aa: CASTTGTSGGPQETQYF; cdr3_nt: TGTGCCAGCACCACCGGGACTAGCGGGGGGCCTCAAGAGACCCAGTACTTC
v_call: TRBV10-3; clone_size: .; j_call: TRBJ1-4; d_call: TRBD1; cdr3_aa: CAIIKGALLGLNEKLFF; cdr3_nt: TGTGCCATCATAAAGGGGGCACTTTTAGGACTTAATGAAAAACTGTTTTTT
v_call: TRBV27; clone_size: .; j_call: TRBJ2-1; d_call: TRBD1; cdr3_aa: CASSLQGAAYNEQFF; cdr3_nt: TGTGCCAGCAGTTTGCAGGGGGCCGCCTACAATGAGCAGTTCTTC
v_call: TRBV5-6; clone_size: once; j_call: TRBJ1-2; d_call: TRBD1; cdr3_aa: CASSRGSTRGSNGYTF; cdr3_nt: TGTGCCAGCAGCAGGGGTTCTACCAGGGGGTCGAATGGCTACACCTTC
v_call: TRBV6-1; clone_size: .; j_call: TRBJ2-3; d_call: .; cdr3_aa: CASSSSDTSTDTQYF; cdr3_nt: TGTGCCAGCAGTTCGAGCGATACTAGCACAGATACGCAGTATTTT
v_call: TRBV5-1; clone_size: .; j_call: TRBJ1-1; d_call: .; cdr3_aa: CASSLAPGNYEAFF; cdr3_nt: TGCGCCAGCAGCTTGGCCCCAGGGAACTATGAAGCTTTCTTT
v_call: TRBV7-9; clone_size: .; j_call: TRBJ1-1; d_call: TRBD1; cdr3_aa: CASSKTGADTEAFF; cdr3_nt: TGTGCCAGCAGCAAAACAGGGGCGGACACTGAAGCTTTCTTT
v_call: TRBV28; clone_size: once; j_call: TRBJ2-3; d_call: TRBD1; cdr3_aa: CASSSGGTGVDTQYF; cdr3_nt: TGTGCCAGCAGTTCCGGCGGGACAGGGGTGGATACGCAGTATTTT
v_call: TRBV18; clone_size: .; j_call: TRBJ2-3; d_call: TRBD2; cdr3_aa: CASSPRLAGGGTDTQYF; cdr3_nt: TGTGCCAGCTCACCAAGACTAGCGGGAGGTGGCACAGATACGCAGTATTTT
v_call: TRBV7-2; clone_size: .; j_call: TRBJ1-5; d_call: TRBD1; cdr3_aa: CASSRQGHPQHF; cdr3_nt: TGTGCCAGCAGCAGACAGGGTCACCCCCAGCATTTT
v_call: TRBV5-1; clone_size: .; j_call: TRBJ2-7; d_call: .; cdr3_aa: CASSLAGYSYEQYF; cdr3_nt: TGCGCCAGCAGCTTGGCAGGGTACTCCTACGAGCAGTACTTC
v_call: TRBV30; clone_size: .; j_call: TRBJ1-1; d_call: TRBD1; cdr3_aa: CAWSTGTGSNKAFF; cdr3_nt: TGTGCCTGGAGTACCGGGACAGGCTCCAATAAAGCTTTCTTT
v_call: TRBV30; clone_size: .; j_call: TRBJ2-1; d_call: TRBD2; cdr3_aa: CAWSPGLAGVREQFF; cdr3_nt: TGTGCCTGGAGTCCCGGACTAGCGGGAGTACGGGAGCAGTTCTTC
v_call: TRBV7-2; clone_size: once; j_call: TRBJ1-2; d_call: TRBD1; cdr3_aa: CASSTWTGGLLLWGYTF; cdr3_nt: TGTGCCAGCAGCACCTGGACAGGGGGGCTCCTCTTATGGGGCTACACCTTC
v_call: TRBV15; clone_size: .; j_call: TRBJ2-6; d_call: .; cdr3_aa: CATSRVQGSGANVLTF; cdr3_nt: TGTGCCACCAGCAGAGTGCAGGGCTCTGGGGCCAACGTCCTGACTTTC
v_call: TRBV7-9; clone_size: .; j_call: TRBJ1-1; d_call: .; cdr3_aa: CASRVGGTEAFF; cdr3_nt: TGTGCCAGCCGGGTCGGGGGCACTGAAGCTTTCTTT
v_call: TRBV5-1; clone_size: .; j_call: TRBJ2-1; d_call: .; cdr3_aa: CASSNRVNEQFF; cdr3_nt: TGCGCCAGCAGCAACAGGGTCAATGAGCAGTTCTTC
v_call: TRBV7-9; clone_size: .; j_call: TRBJ1-1; d_call: TRBD1; cdr3_aa: CASSLGDRMNTEAFF; cdr3_nt: TGTGCCAGCAGCTTAGGGGACAGAATGAACACTGAAGCTTTCTTT
v_call: TRBV27; clone_size: once; j_call: TRBJ1-5; d_call: .; cdr3_aa: CASSLTAGSYSNQPQHF; cdr3_nt: TGTGCCAGCAGTTTAACGGCAGGGTCCTATAGCAATCAGCCCCAGCATTTT